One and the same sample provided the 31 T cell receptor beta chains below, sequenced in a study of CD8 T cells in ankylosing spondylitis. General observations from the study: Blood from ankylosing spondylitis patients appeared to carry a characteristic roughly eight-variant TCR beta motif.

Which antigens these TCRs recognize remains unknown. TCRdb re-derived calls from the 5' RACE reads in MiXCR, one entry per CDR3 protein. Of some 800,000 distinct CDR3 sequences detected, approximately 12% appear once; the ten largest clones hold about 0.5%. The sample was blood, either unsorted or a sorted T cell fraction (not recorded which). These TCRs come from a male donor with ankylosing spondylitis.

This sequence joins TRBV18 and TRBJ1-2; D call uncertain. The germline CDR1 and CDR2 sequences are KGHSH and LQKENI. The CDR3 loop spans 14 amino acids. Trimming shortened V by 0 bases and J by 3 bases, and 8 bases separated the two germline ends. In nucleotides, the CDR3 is TGTGCCAGCTCACCACCTTTCGGTTACTATGGCTACACCTTC. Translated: CASSPPFGYYGYTF. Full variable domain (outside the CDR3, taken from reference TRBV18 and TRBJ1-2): NAGVMQNPRHLVRRRGQEARLRCSPMKGHSHVYWYRQLPEEGLKFMVYLQKENIIDESGMPKERFSAEFPKEGPSILRIQQVVRGDSAAYFCASSPPFGYYGYTFGSGTRLTVV.

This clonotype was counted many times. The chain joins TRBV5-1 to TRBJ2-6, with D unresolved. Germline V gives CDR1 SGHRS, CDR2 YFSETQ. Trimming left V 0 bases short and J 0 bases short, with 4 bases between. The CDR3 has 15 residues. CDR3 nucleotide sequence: TGCGCCAGCAGCTTGGACACCTCTGGGGCCAACGTCCTGACTTTC. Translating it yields CASSLDTSGANVLTF. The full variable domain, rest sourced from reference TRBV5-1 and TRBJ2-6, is KAGVTQTPRYLIKTRGQQVTLSCSPISGHRSVSWYQQTPGQGLQFLFEYFSETQRNKGNFPGRFSGRQFSNSRSEMNVSTLELGDSALYLCASSLDTSGANVLTFGAGSRLTVL.

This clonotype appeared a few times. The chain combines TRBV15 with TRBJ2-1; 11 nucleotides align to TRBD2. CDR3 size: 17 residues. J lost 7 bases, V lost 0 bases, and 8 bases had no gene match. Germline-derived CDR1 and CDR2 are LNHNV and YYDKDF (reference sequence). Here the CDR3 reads CATSRDYGLAGGNEQFF. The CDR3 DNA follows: TGTGCCACCAGCAGAGATTATGGGCTAGCGGGGGGAAATGAGCAGTTCTTC.

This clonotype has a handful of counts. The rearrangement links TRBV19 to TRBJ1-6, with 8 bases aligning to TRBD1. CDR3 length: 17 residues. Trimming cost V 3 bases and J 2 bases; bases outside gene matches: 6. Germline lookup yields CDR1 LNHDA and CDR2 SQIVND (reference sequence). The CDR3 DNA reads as TGTGCCAGTAGTATGTCGACAGGGGCTGCCTATAATTCACCCCTCCACTTT. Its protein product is CASSMSTGAAYNSPLHF.

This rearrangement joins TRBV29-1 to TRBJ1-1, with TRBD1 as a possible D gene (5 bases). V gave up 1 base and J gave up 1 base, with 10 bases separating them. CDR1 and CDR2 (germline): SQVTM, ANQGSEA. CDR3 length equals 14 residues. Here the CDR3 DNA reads TGCAGCGTTGAAGCCGGGGGGGGGAACACTGAAGCTTTCTTT. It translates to CSVEAGGGNTEAFF. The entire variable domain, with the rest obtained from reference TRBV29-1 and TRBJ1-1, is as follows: SAVISQKPSRDICQRGTSLTIQCQVDSQVTMMFWYRQQPGQSLTLIATANQGSEATYESGFVIDKFPISRPNLTFSTLTVSNMSPEDSSIYLCSVEAGGGNTEAFFGQGTRLTVV.

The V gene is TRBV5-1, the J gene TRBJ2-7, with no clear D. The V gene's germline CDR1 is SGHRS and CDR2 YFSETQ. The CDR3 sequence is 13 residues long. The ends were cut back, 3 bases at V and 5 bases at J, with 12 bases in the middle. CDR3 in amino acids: CASSWTAQDEQYF. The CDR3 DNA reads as TGCGCCAGCAGCTGGACGGCGCAGGACGAGCAGTACTTC.

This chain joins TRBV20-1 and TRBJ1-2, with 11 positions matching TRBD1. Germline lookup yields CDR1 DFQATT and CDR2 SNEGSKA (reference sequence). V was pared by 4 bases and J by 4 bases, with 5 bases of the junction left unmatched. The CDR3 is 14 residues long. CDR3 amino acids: CSAIGDRGVYGYTF. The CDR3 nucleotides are TGCAGTGCTATTGGGGACAGGGGGGTCTATGGCTACACCTTC.

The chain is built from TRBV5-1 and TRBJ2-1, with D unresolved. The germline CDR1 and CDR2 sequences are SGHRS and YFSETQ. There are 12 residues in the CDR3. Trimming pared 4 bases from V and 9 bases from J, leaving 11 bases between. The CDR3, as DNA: TGCGCCAGCAGCATCGGACGGTTTGAGCAGTTCTTC. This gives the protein CASSIGRFEQFF.

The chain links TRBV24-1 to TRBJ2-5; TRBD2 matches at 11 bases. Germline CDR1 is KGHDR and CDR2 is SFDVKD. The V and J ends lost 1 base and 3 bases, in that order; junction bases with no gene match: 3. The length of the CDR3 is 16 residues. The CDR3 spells CATSDFGTSGEETQYF. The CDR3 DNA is TGTGCCACCAGTGATTTCGGGACTAGCGGCGAAGAGACCCAGTACTTC.

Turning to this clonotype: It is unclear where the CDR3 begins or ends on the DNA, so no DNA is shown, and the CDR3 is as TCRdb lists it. Here the CDR3 reads CASSSSTVTYEQYF. This chain links TRBV12-3 or TRBV12-4 with TRBJ2-7; the listed D gene, TRBD1, was not tested against the DNA. Termini included, the CDR3 measures 14 amino acids.

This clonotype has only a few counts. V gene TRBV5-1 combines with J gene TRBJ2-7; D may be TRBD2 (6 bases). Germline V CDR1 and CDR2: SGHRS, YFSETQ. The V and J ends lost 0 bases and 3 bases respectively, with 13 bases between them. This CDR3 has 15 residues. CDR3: CASSLDWGRLYEQYF. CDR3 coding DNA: TGCGCCAGCAGCTTGGATTGGGGGAGGCTCTACGAGCAGTACTTC.

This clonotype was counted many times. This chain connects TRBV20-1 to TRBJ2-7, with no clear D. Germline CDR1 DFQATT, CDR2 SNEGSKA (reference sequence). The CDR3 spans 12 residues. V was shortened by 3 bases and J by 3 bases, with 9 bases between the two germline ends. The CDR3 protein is CSASLRNYEQYF. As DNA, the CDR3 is TGCAGTGCTAGTCTCCGGAACTACGAGCAGTACTTC.

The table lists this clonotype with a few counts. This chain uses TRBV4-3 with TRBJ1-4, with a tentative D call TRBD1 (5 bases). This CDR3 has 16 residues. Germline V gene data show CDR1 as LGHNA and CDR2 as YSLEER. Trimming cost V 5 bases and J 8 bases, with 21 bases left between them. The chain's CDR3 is CASSSHSPGVGEKLFF. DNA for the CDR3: TGCGCCAGCAGCTCGCACTCTCCGGGGGTAGGGGAAAAACTGTTTTTT.

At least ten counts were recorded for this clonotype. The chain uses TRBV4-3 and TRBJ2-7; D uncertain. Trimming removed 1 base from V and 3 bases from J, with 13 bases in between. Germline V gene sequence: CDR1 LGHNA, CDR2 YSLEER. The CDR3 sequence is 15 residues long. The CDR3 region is CASSQAGLGNYEQYF. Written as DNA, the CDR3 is TGCGCCAGCAGCCAAGCCGGATTAGGGAACTACGAGCAGTACTTC.

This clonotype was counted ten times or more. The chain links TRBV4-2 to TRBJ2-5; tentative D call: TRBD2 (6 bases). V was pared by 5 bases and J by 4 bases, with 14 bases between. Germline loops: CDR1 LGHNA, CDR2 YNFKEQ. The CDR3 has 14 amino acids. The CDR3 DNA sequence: TGTGCCAGCAGCAGCGGAGGGGATGGAGAGACCCAGTACTTC. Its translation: CASSSGGDGETQYF.

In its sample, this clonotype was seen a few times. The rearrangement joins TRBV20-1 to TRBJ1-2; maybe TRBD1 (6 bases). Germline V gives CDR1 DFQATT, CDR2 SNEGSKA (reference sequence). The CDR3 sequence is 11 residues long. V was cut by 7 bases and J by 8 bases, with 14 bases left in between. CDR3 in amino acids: CSEAGDGGYTF. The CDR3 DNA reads TGCAGTGAAGCAGGGGACGGGGGCTACACCTTC.

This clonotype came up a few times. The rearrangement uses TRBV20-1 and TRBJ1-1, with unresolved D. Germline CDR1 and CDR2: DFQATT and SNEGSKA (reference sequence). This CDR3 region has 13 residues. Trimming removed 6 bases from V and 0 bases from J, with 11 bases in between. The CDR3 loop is CSAIRHMNTEAFF. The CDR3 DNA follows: TGCAGTGCGATCAGACACATGAACACTGAAGCTTTCTTT.

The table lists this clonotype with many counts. The CDR3 is CSSRGAVQTQYF. Here the CDR3 DNA reads TGCAGCTCCCGGGGGGCAGTCCAAACCCAGTACTTC. This chain links TRBV29-1 with TRBJ2-5, with TRBD2 as a possible D gene (7 bases). This CDR3 contains 12 residues. Trimming removed 8 bases from V and 8 bases from J, with 18 bases in between. Germline CDR1 SQVTM, CDR2 ANQGSEA.

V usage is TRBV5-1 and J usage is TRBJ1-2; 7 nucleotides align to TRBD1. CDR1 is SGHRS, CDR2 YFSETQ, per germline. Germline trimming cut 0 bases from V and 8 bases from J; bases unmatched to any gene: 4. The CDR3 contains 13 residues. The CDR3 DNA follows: TGCGCCAGCAGCTTGGGGGACAGCAGGGGCTACACCTTC. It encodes CASSLGDSRGYTF.

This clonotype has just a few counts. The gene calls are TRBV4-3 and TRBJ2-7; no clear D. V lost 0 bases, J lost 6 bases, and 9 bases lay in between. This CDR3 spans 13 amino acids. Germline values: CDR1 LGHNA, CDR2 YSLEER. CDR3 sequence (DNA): TGCGCCAGCAGCCAAGAGCCCCTTCGCGAGCAGTACTTC. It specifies CASSQEPLREQYF.

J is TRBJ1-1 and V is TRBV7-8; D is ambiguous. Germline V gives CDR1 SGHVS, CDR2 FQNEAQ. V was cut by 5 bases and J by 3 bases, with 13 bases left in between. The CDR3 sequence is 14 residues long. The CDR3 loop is CASSPRMRDTEAFF. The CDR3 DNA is TGTGCCAGCAGCCCCAGAATGAGGGACACTGAAGCTTTCTTT.

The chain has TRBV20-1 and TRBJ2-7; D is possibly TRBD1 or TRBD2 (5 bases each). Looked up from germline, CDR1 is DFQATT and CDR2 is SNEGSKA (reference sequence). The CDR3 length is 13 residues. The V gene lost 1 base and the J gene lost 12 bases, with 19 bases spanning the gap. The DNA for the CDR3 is TGCAGTGCTAGAGGGTCGGGGCCCGAAGGAGGGTACTTC. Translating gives CSARGSGPEGGYF.

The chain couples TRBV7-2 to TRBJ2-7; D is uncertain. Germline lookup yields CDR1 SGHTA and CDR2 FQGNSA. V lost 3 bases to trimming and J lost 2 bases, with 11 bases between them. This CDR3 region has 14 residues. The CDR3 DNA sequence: TGTGCCAGCAGCTTGGGCTTCGGCGCCTACGAGCAGTACTTC. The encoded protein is CASSLGFGAYEQYF.

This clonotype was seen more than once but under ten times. The CDR3 here is CASCDSGTDTQYF. For the CDR3, the DNA is TGTGCCAGCTGTGACTCCGGCACAGATACGCAGTATTTT. J is TRBJ2-3 and V is TRBV6-2 or TRBV6-3; no definite D call. V shed 8 bases and J shed 1 base, with 10 bases lying between them. The germline gives CDR1 MNHEY, CDR2 SVGEGT. The CDR3 spans 13 residues.

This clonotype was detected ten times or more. CDR3 loop: CASSLISASEAFF. In DNA form, the CDR3 reads TGTGCCAGCAGCTTAATAAGTGCGTCTGAAGCTTTCTTT. The rearrangement joins TRBV7-2 to TRBJ1-1; D is unresolved. The V gene lost 2 bases and the J gene lost 6 bases, with 10 bases spanning the gap. Germline assignment: CDR1 SGHTA and CDR2 FQGNSA. This CDR3 is built from 13 residues.

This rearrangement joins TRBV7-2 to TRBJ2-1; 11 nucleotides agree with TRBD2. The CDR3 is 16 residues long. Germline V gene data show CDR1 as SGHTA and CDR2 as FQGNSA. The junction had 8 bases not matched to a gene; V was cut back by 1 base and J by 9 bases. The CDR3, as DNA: TGTGCCAGCAGCTTAGTTCTAGCGGGAGGACCCGGTGAGCAGTTCTTC. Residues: CASSLVLAGGPGEQFF. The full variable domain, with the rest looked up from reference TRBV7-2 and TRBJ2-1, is GAGVSQSPSNKVTEKGKDVELRCDPISGHTALYWYRQSLGQGLEFLIYFQGNSAPDKSGLPSDRFSAERTGGSVSTLTIQRTQQEDSAVYLCASSLVLAGGPGEQFFGPGTRLTVL.

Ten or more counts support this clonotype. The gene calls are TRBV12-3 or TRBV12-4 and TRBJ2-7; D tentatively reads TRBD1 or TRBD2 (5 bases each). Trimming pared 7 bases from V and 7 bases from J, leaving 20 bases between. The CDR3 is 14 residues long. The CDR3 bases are TGTGCCAGCAAACGGGACCGCACGACGAGGGAGCAGTACTTC. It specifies CASKRDRTTREQYF.

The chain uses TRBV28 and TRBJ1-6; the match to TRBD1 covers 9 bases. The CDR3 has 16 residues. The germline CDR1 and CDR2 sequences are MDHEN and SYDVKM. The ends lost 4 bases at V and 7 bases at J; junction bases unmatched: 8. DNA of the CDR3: TGTGCCAGCAGTTCTTGGGGACAGGGTTTCAATTCACCCCTCCACTTT. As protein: CASSSWGQGFNSPLHF.

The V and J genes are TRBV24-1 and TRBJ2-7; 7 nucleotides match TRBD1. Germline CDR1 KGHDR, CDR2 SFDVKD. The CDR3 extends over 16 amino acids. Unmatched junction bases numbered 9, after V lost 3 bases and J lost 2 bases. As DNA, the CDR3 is TGTGCCACCAGTGATCAGACAGGGAACCGTGCCTACGAGCAGTACTTC. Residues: CATSDQTGNRAYEQYF.

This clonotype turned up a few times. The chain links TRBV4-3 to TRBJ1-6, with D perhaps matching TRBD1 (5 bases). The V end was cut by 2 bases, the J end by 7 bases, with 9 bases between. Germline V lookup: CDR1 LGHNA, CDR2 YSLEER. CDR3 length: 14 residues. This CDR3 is CASSQLPGNSPLHF. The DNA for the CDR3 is TGCGCCAGCAGCCAACTACCAGGGAATTCACCCCTCCACTTT.

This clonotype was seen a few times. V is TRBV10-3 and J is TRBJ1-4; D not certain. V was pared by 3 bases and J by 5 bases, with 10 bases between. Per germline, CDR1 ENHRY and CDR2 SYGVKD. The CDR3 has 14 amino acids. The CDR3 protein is CAISEARPNEKLFF. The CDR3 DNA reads TGTGCCATCAGTGAAGCTAGGCCAAATGAAAAACTGTTTTTT.